This T cell receptor (beta chain) emerged from a study of T-cell reconstitution after alpha-beta-depleted transplantation in children. Using unique molecular identifiers, the investigators prepared the TCRbeta library. MiXCR, applied by TCRdb to the PCR reads, yields one record per CDR3 protein. The table includes about 610,000 distinct CDR3 sequences, under 12% detected once. This clonotype was counted at least ten times. CDR1 is SQVTM and CDR2 is ANQGSEA in the germline V gene. CDR3 length: 11 residues. Trimming stripped 6 bases from V and 4 bases from J, with 6 bases between. The sample in question was PBMCs from the stem cell graft donor, obtained from the stem cell graft. The chain joins TRBV29-1 to TRBJ2-2; D uncertain. The sequence derives from a human donor who donated a stem cell graft to a child with acute myeloid leukemia. CDR3 sequence: CSVAATGELFF. DNA for the CDR3: TGCAGCGTAGCAGCCACCGGGGAGCTGTTTTTT.